The clone carrying this TCR beta chain turned up a few times. MiXCR, run by TCRdb on the RT-PCR reads, gives a single entry per CDR3 protein. Altogether roughly 230,000 distinct CDR3 sequences are present, roughly an eighth being singletons, with the ten largest covering around a tenth. These data come from a study of patients and donors after allogeneic stem cell transplantation. Deletions cut 4 bases from V and 5 bases from J, with 14 bases between. The germline V gene encodes CDR1 LGHNA and CDR2 YSLEER. This CDR3 is built from 15 residues. The V and J genes are TRBV4-3 and TRBJ2-2; the D gene is possibly TRBD2 (5 bases). This TCR was sampled from a human donor who was either an allogeneic HSCT recipient or a stem cell or donor lymphocyte infusion donor (not recorded which). It is not recorded whose cells these are; they may come from a transplant donor. The material sequenced was blood, either unsorted or a sorted T cell fraction (not recorded which). The CDR3 nucleotides are TGCGCCAGCAGCCGAACCCTCCCGGGGACCGGGGAGCTGTTTTTT. It codes for CASSRTLPGTGELFF.